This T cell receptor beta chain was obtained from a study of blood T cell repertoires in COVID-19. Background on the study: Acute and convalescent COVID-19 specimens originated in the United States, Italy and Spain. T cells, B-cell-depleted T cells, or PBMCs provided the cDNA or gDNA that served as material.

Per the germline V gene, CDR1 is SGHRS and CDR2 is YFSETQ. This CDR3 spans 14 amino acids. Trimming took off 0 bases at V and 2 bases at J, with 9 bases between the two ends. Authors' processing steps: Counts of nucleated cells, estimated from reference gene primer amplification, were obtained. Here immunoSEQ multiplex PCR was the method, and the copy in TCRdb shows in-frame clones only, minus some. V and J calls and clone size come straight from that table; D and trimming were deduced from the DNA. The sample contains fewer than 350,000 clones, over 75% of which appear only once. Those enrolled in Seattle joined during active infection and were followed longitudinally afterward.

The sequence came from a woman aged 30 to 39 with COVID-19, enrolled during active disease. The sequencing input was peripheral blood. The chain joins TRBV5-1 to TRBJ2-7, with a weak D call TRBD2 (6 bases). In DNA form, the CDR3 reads TGCGCCAGCAGCTTGGAAGGCGGGACCTACGAGCAGTACTTC. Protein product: CASSLEGGTYEQYF.